Reported below is one T cell receptor beta chain. This entry comes from a study of blood T cell repertoires in COVID-19. Study context: Italy, Spain and the United States were the sources of the convalescent and acute COVID-19 samples.

CDR3 size: 15 residues. With 0 bases removed from V and 1 base from J, the gap between germline ends came to 7 bases. Germline CDR1 and CDR2: SGDLS and YYNGEE. Sequencing used immunoSEQ multiplex PCR; TCRdb keeps in-frame clones, though not all of them. The repertoire includes roughly 180,000 clones, around 82% of them detected once, and 5.5% to 8% sits in the top ten. Seattle's cohort entered during active infection and was followed longitudinally. The V call is TRBV9, the J call TRBJ2-2; perhaps TRBD1 as D (6 bases). The sample was peripheral blood. The source of this sequence is a man older than 75 with COVID-19, enrolled during active disease. The CDR3 region is CASSVGRGNTGELFF. The CDR3 DNA is TGTGCCAGCAGCGTAGGCAGGGGGAACACCGGGGAGCTGTTTTTT.